The next 5 T cell receptor beta chains were all read from a single sample in a study of shared clonotypes between healthy human individuals. Here immunoSEQ multiplex PCR was the method, and the copy in TCRdb shows in-frame clones only, minus some. The data show roughly 590,000 clones, over 95% seen once. Selected positively for CCR7 and CD45RO-negative, naive CD8 cells excluded terminally differentiated effector memory CD45RA+ cells. Sample: naive CD8+ T cells sorted from blood. These receptors all come from a woman aged 25-40 years in good health.

This clone was detected only once. The chain recombines TRBV6-5 with TRBJ2-7, with 8 bases that match TRBD2. This CDR3 is 13 amino acids long. Germline CDR1 MNHEY, CDR2 SVGAGI. The V gene end was trimmed by 7 bases and the J gene end by 7 bases; junction bases not matched to a gene: 9. CDR3 sequence reads: CASTGSGNGEQYF. The DNA for the CDR3 is TGTGCCAGCACAGGTAGCGGGAATGGGGAGCAGTACTTC.

The rearrangement joins TRBV13 to TRBJ2-7, with D perhaps being TRBD1 or TRBD2 (5 bases each). Trimming left V 3 bases short and J 6 bases short, with 12 bases between. This CDR3 has 13 residues. Germline lookup yields CDR1 PRHDT and CDR2 FYEKMQ (reference sequence). The CDR3 DNA reads as TGTGCCAGCAGCTTTGGGGGACCACGCGAGCAGTACTTC. This sequence encodes CASSFGGPREQYF. The full variable domain, in which reference TRBV13 and TRBJ2-7 provide the parts outside the CDR3, is AAGVIQSPRHLIKEKRETATLKCYPIPRHDTVYWYQQGPGQDPQFLISFYEKMQSDKGSIPDRFSAQQFSDYHSELNMSSLELGDSALYFCASSFGGPREQYFGPGTRLTVT.

This clone was recorded once. The chain uses TRBV5-5 and TRBJ2-2; TRBD2 agrees at 9 bases. V shed 2 bases and J 5 bases; nucleotides not matched to a gene: 10. CDR1 and CDR2 (germline): SGHKS, YYEKEE (reference sequence). CDR3 length: 17 residues. CDR3 sequence reads: CASSFANSGSFTGELFF. CDR3 in DNA: TGTGCCAGCAGCTTCGCTAATAGCGGGAGTTTTACCGGGGAGCTGTTTTTT.

This chain joins TRBV7-9 and TRBJ1-1, with TRBD1 as a possible D gene (5 bases). Germline values: CDR1 SEHNR, CDR2 FQNEAQ (reference sequence). The CDR3 has 15 amino acids. The V end lost 4 bases, the J end lost 11 bases, and 23 bases lay between the germline ends. CDR3 nucleotides: TGTGCCAGCAGCTCGGGACGGACCGACGCTGCGAGGGCTTTCTTT. It specifies CASSSGRTDAARAFF.

V is TRBV6-6 and J is TRBJ2-5, with 9 bases fitting TRBD2. CDR1 and CDR2 (germline): MNHNY, SVGAGI (reference sequence). This CDR3 region has 16 residues. J was trimmed by 2 bases and V by 5 bases; bases with no gene match: 9. Here the CDR3 reads CASSPTSGRPQETQYF. CDR3 in DNA: TGTGCCAGCAGTCCGACTAGCGGACGTCCGCAAGAGACCCAGTACTTC.